The clone carrying this T cell receptor beta chain occurred a few times. The CDR3 is 17 residues long. Germline CDR1 and CDR2: SGHTA and FQGNSA. V was pared by 5 bases and J by 2 bases, with 19 bases between. This sample was included in a study of blood T cells in healthy people across ages. Then a second PCR, running about 7 to 11 cycles, was carried out with a sample-barcoded 5' primer and a J-beta primer mix. One entry per CDR3 protein results from TCRdb running MiXCR on the 5' RACE reads. The repertoire consists of about 690,000 distinct CDR3 sequences, with less than 45% occurring once and the leading ten covering 30%.

This sequence joins TRBV7-2 and TRBJ1-5; a weak D match, TRBD1 (6 bases). Sequencing used blood. The TCR comes from a man aged 80 or over in good health. The DNA of the CDR3 is TGTGCCAGCAGCCTAGAACTCACGGCAGGGGGCAATCAGCCCCAGCATTTT. This encodes CASSLELTAGGNQPQHF. The complete variable domain, with remaining parts taken from reference TRBV7-2 and TRBJ1-5, reads GAGVSQSPSNKVTEKGKDVELRCDPISGHTALYWYRQSLGQGLEFLIYFQGNSAPDKSGLPSDRFSAERTGGSVSTLTIQRTQQEDSAVYLCASSLELTAGGNQPQHFGDGTRLSIL.